The 14 T cell receptor beta chains below all came from one sample that was sequenced in a study of T cell changes during pregnancy in multiple sclerosis. The method was immunoSEQ multiplex PCR; TCRdb's version includes in-frame clones alone and lacks a portion of them. The sample records over 30,000 clones, 88% being singletons. The sample was CD4+ T cells from peripheral blood mononuclear cells, taken before pregnancy. The source of these receptors is a female donor with multiple sclerosis, enrolled in a pregnancy study.

This clone was counted between two and nine times. This sequence joins TRBV7-2 and TRBJ2-5, with D perhaps matching TRBD2 (5 bases). The CDR3 is 15 residues long. Per germline, CDR1 SGHTA and CDR2 FQGNSA. Trimming left V 5 bases short and J 3 bases short, with 16 bases between. CDR3 in amino acids: CASSPIGLGEETQYF. The CDR3 DNA reads TGTGCCAGCAGCCCCATCGGGTTGGGAGAAGAGACCCAGTACTTC.

The rearrangement joins TRBV30 to TRBJ2-2, with 10 bases fitting TRBD2. The ends lost 7 bases at V and 4 bases at J; junction bases unmatched: 6. This CDR3 has 14 amino acids. Germline assignment: CDR1 GTSNPN and CDR2 SVGIG (reference sequence). The DNA for the CDR3 is TGTGCCTCCTCAGTAGCGGGAGGCACCGGGGAGCTGTTTTTT. Translation gives CASSVAGGTGELFF.

The chain is built from TRBV27 and TRBJ2-2, with 8 bases fitting TRBD2. Germline values: CDR1 MNHEY, CDR2 SMNVEV (reference sequence). The CDR3 contains 15 residues. V gave up 3 bases and J gave up 1 base; unmatched junction bases: 1. CDR3 residues: CASSLTSVNTGELFF. CDR3 nucleotide sequence: TGTGCCAGCAGTTTGACTAGCGTGAACACCGGGGAGCTGTTTTTT.

Regarding this clone: Relative to the germline gene, one junction end is altered; a read error may explain this. V gene TRBV7-7 combines with J gene TRBJ2-5; 9 bases map to TRBD1. The CDR3 is made up of 13 amino acids. Germline V CDR1 and CDR2: SSHAT, FNYEAQ (reference sequence). This CDR3 is CASSLQGAETQYF. CDR3 bases: TGTGCTAGCAGCCTACAGGGGGCAGAGACCCAGTACTTC.

This clone was counted a single time. V gene TRBV14 combines with J gene TRBJ1-2, with TRBD1 matching over 8 bases. The CDR3 length is 13 residues. CDR1 and CDR2 (germline): SGHDN, FVKESK. With 2 bases clipped from V and 4 bases from J, the junction kept 0 bases outside the gene matches. In DNA form, the CDR3 reads TGTGCCAGCAGCCAAACAGGGGGCTATGGCTACACCTTC. This sequence encodes CASSQTGGYGYTF.

The chain carries TRBV7-3 and TRBJ2-7; maybe TRBD1 (5 bases). The V and J ends lost 2 bases and 0 bases respectively, with 11 bases between them. The germline V gene encodes CDR1 SGHTA and CDR2 FQGTGA. This CDR3 comprises 15 residues. Here the CDR3 DNA reads TGTGCCAGCAGCTTATCTTCAGGGTTCTCCTACGAGCAGTACTTC. Translated, it gives CASSLSSGFSYEQYF.

The V and J genes are TRBV27 and TRBJ2-6; D perhaps matches TRBD2 (5 bases). V was clipped by 4 bases and J by 0 bases, with 10 bases between them. The CDR3 contains 16 residues. In germline, CDR1 is MNHEY, CDR2 SMNVEV (reference sequence). CDR3 sequence (DNA): TGTGCCAGCAGTTCGACTGGACTCTCTGGGGCCAACGTCCTGACTTTC. It translates to CASSSTGLSGANVLTF.

This clone was seen only a few times. V is TRBV2 and J is TRBJ1-1; D possibly corresponds to TRBD1 (6 bases). Germline V gene data show CDR1 as SNHLY and CDR2 as FYNNEI. The V end lost 8 bases, the J end lost 0 bases, and 13 bases lay between the germline ends. This CDR3 spans 14 amino acids. CDR3 sequence reads: CASVGGRVNTEAFF. The CDR3 nucleotides are TGTGCCAGCGTCGGGGGGCGCGTGAACACTGAAGCTTTCTTT.

The genes are TRBV5-1 and TRBJ2-5; 8 bases are shared with TRBD1. V was pared by 2 bases and J by 4 bases, with 7 bases of the junction left unmatched. CDR3 length: 15 amino acids. In germline, CDR1 is SGHRS, CDR2 YFSETQ. DNA of the CDR3: TGCGCCAGCAGCTTTGGGCAGGGGGCTTCAGAGACCCAGTACTTC. Its translation is CASSFGQGASETQYF.

The chain links TRBV18 to TRBJ1-1; D ambiguous. V was cut by 2 bases and J by 0 bases, with 13 bases left in between. The germline V gene encodes CDR1 KGHSH and CDR2 LQKENI. This CDR3 is 16 amino acids long. CDR3 DNA: TGTGCCAGCTCACCATACGGCGGCGGTATGAACACTGAAGCTTTCTTT. It codes for CASSPYGGGMNTEAFF. The variable domain in full, with the rest retrieved from reference TRBV18 and TRBJ1-1, is NAGVMQNPRHLVRRRGQEARLRCSPMKGHSHVYWYRQLPEEGLKFMVYLQKENIIDESGMPKERFSAEFPKEGPSILRIQQVVRGDSAAYFCASSPYGGGMNTEAFFGQGTRLTVV.

This chain links TRBV4-1 with TRBJ1-4; D unclear. The CDR3 runs 15 residues. Deletions cut 3 bases from V and 8 bases from J, with 16 bases between. CDR1 is MGHRA, CDR2 YSYEKL, per germline. The CDR3 loop reads CASSQPDRSGEKLFF. CDR3 nucleotide sequence: TGCGCCAGCAGCCAGCCGGACCGAAGCGGGGAAAAACTGTTTTTT.

This chain uses TRBV25-1 with TRBJ2-2; 10 bases map to TRBD2. The germline CDR1 and CDR2 sequences are MGHDK and SYGVNS. V trimming: 10 bases; J trimming: 5 bases; junction bases outside the gene matches: 4. The CDR3 sequence is 13 residues long. The DNA for the CDR3 is TGTGCCATGCTAGCGGGAGAGACCGGGGAGCTGTTTTTT. This codes for CAMLAGETGELFF.

CDR3: CASSQQGFSTDTQYF. For the CDR3, the DNA is TGTGCCAGCAGCCAACAGGGATTCAGCACAGATACGCAGTATTTT. The chain employs TRBV11-3 and TRBJ2-3; TRBD1 is a possible D gene (6 bases). V lost 5 bases and J 0 bases, leaving 12 bases between the germline ends. Germline V gene data show CDR1 as SGHNT and CDR2 as YENEEA. CDR3 length: 15 residues. The variable domain in full, with the rest retrieved from reference TRBV11-3 and TRBJ2-3, is EAGVVQSPRYKIIEKKQPVAFWCNPISGHNTLYWYLQNLGQGPELLIRYENEEAVDDSQLPKDRFSAERLKGVDSTLKIQPAELGDSAVYLCASSQQGFSTDTQYFGPGTRLTVL.

CDR3 sequence reads: CASSYSNRGLLETQYF. The CDR3, as DNA: TGTGCCAGCAGTTACTCGAACAGGGGGCTGTTAGAGACCCAGTACTTC. The chain employs TRBV6-5 and TRBJ2-5; 9 nucleotides line up with TRBD1. The CDR3 totals 16 residues. J was trimmed by 4 bases and V by 0 bases; bases with no gene match: 6. Per the germline V gene, CDR1 is MNHEY and CDR2 is SVGAGI.